The present entry profiles one T cell receptor (beta chain) with its context. Its cognate antigen has yet to be identified. No qualities accompany the bases; no much larger clone lies one base away. The sample is drawn from a study of blood T cell repertoires in COVID-19 (TCRdb year 2020). Concerning the study at large: Recovered participants in ImmuneRACE Cohort 3 were defined by two consecutive negative NP/OP PCR tests, clearance by a healthcare professional, or resolution of symptoms. Samples from collaborators originated in the United States, Italy and Spain and spanned both the acute and convalescent phases of COVID-19. The prospective study material was composed of cDNA or gDNA derived from T cells, B-cell-depleted T cells, or PBMCs. Deeply sampled blood TCRbeta repertoires from subjects exposed to, actively infected with, or recovered from COVID-19 were included in the dataset. The repertoires were made available in a free public database intended to serve as a resource for research on the immune response to SARS-CoV-2. The samples were drawn from two sources: the first 160 participants of the ongoing ImmuneRACE study, and over 950 subjects contributed by 6 global collaborators. A de-identified subject ID, COVID-19 status, age in years and sex were almost always included in the sample metadata. HLA class I and class II types, where available, came from metadata supplied by the sample provider rather than from assay-based typing. Beyond this particular receptor, the publication reports: Clinical and demographic metadata were provided uncurated, with the amount varying by source and participant.

V was cut back by 8 bases and J by 6 bases, leaving a gap of 12 bases between them. CDR1 MRHNA and CDR2 SNTAGT were looked up in the germline V gene. From the cysteine through the phenylalanine, the CDR3 covers 12 amino acids. The read is trimmed to its CDR3 DNA, 36 bases read in frame from base 1. TCRbeta CDR3 regions were amplified from genomic DNA by means of the immunoSEQ Assay, a bias-controlled multiplex PCR. The authors' analysis ran thus. Nucleated cell counts per sample were estimated from amplification of reference gene primers within the assay. To quantify the absolute abundance of each unique TCRbeta CDR3 rearrangement, sequence reads were collapsed and filtered. For each sample, productive Simpson clonality was calculated by taking the square root of Simpson's diversity index across productive rearrangements. The clones in this table, taken by TCRdb from immuneACCESS, are in-frame only. Not every clone is retained; where verified, under half of the shortfall comes from an unresolved V gene, and the cause of the rest is unknown. Clone size and the V and J calls come from that table; the DNA yielded D and trimming. This sample has approximately 150,000 clones in its table, and approximately 87% of those were observed once. Of the sample, roughly 4% falls within the top ten clones.

Participants in the prospective study were aged roughly 18 to 100 years, lived in about two dozen United States geographic areas, and enrolled through a virtual design. In the prospective study, cohorts were assigned on the basis of participant-reported clinical history obtained from a screening survey and a study questionnaire. Mobile phlebotomists in the prospective study collected whole blood, serum and a nasopharyngeal or oropharyngeal swab from every participant. Additional blood draws and questionnaires over an approximately 2-month period could optionally be provided by prospective study participants. Before DNA extraction, blood samples from the prospective study were shipped at room temperature or frozen.

The chain uses TRBV6-4 and TRBJ2-3; TRBD1 is a weak D gene call, 5 bases matching. The sequencing sample was made of PBMCs or T cells enriched from blood (not recorded which). The TCR sequence derives from a man between 45 and 60 years old in a cohort exposed to, infected with or recovered from COVID-19 (not recorded which). The nucleotide sequence reads as follows: TGTGCCAGCCTCACCAGGGCTGATACGCAGTATTTT. This yields the protein CASLTRADTQYF.